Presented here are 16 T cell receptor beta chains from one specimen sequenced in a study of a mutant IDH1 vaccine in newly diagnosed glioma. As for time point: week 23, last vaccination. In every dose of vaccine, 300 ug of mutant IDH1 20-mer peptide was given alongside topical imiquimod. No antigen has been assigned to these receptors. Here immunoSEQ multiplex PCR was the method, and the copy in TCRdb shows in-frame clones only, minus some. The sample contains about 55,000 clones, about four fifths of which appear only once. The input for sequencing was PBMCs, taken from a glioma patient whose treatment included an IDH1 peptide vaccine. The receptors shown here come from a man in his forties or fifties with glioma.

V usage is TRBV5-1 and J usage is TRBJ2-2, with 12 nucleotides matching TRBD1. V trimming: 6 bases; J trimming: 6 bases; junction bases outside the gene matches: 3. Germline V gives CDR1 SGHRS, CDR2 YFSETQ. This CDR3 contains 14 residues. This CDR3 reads CASKGQGAAGELFF. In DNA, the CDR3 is TGCGCCAGCAAGGGACAGGGGGCGGCCGGGGAGCTGTTTTTT.

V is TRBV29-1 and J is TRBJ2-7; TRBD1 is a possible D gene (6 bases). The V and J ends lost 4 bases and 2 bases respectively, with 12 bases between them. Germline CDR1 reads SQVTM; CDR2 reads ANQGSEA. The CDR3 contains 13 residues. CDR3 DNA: TGCAGCGTTGCCTTCGGGACACCCTACGAGCAGTACTTC. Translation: CSVAFGTPYEQYF.

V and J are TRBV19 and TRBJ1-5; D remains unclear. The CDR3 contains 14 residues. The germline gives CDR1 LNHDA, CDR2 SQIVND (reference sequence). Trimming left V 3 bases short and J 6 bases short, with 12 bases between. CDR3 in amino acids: CASSIVRAAQPQHF. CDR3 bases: TGTGCCAGTAGTATTGTGCGGGCTGCTCAGCCCCAGCATTTT.

The CDR3: CASSSLGAYNEQFF. In DNA, the CDR3 is TGTGCCAGCAGTTCATTGGGGGCCTACAATGAGCAGTTCTTC. The rearrangement joins TRBV6-6 to TRBJ2-1, with D possibly being TRBD1 or TRBD2 (5 bases each). The germline V gene encodes CDR1 MNHNY and CDR2 SVGAGI (reference sequence). The CDR3 spans 14 residues. V lost 4 bases, J lost 2 bases, and 9 bases lay in between.

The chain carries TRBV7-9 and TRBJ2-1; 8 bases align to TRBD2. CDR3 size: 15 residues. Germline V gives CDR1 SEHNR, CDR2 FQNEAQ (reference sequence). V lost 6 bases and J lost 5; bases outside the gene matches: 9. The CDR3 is CASRPGTRRNNEQFF. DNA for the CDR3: TGTGCCAGCAGACCCGGGACTAGACGGAACAATGAGCAGTTCTTC.

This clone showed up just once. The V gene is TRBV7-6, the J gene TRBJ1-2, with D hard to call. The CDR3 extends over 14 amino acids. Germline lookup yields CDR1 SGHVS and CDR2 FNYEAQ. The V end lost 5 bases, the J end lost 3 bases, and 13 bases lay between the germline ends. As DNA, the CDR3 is TGTGCCAGCAGCCCGTTGGGCGCGGACTATGGCTACACCTTC. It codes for CASSPLGADYGYTF.

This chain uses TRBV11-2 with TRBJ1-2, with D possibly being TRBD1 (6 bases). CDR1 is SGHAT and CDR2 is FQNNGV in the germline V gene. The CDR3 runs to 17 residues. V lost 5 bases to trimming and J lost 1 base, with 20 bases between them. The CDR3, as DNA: TGTGCCAGCAGCCCACTCCAGGGGAGACAGGTTAACTATGGCTACACCTTC. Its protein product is CASSPLQGRQVNYGYTF.

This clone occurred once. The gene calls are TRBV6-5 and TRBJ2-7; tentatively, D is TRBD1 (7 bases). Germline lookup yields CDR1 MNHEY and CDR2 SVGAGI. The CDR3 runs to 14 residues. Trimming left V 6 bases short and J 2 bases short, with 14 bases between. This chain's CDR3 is CASSLDREAYEQYF. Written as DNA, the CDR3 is TGTGCCAGCAGCCTTGACAGGGAGGCCTACGAGCAGTACTTC.

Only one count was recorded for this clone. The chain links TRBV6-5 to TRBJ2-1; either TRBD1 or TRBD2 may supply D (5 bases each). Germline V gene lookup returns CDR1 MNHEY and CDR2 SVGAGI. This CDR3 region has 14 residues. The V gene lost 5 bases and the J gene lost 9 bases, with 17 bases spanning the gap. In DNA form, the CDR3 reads TGTGCCAGCAGTCCCCCAAGAGGGGCGGGTGAGCAGTTCTTC. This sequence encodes CASSPPRGAGEQFF.

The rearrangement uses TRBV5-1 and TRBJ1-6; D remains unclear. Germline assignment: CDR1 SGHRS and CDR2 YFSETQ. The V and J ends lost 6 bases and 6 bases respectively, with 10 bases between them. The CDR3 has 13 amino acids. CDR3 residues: CASKTIPNSPLHF. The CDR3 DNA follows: TGCGCCAGCAAGACAATACCTAATTCACCCCTCCACTTT.

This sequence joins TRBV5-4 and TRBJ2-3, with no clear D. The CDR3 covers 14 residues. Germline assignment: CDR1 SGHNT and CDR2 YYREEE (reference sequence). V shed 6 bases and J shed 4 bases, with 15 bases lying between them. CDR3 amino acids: CASTTLGGADTQYF. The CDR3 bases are TGTGCCAGCACGACCCTCGGTGGCGCAGATACGCAGTATTTT.

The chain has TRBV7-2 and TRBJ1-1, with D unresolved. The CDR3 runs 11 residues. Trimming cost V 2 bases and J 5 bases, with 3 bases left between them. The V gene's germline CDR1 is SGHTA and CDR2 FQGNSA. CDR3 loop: CASSLTTEAFF. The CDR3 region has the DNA TGTGCCAGCAGCTTAACGACTGAAGCTTTCTTT.

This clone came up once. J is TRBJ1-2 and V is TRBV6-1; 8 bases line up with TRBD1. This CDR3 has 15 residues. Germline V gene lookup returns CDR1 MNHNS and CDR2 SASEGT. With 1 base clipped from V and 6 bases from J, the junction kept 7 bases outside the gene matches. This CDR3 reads CASSEGQDRDDGYTF. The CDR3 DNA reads TGTGCCAGCAGTGAAGGCCAGGACAGGGATGATGGCTACACCTTC.

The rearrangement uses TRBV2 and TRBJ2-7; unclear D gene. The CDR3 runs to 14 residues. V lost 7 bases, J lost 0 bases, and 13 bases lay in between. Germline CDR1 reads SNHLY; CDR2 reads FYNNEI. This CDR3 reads CASKLGWTSYEQYF. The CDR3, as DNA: TGTGCCAGCAAACTCGGGTGGACCTCCTACGAGCAGTACTTC.

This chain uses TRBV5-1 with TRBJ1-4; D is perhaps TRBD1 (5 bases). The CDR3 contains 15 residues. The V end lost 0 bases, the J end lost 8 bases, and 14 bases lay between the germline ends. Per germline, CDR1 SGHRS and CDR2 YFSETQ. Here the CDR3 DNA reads TGCGCCAGCAGCTTGGTGTCAGGGAGTGAGGAAAAACTGTTTTTT. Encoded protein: CASSLVSGSEEKLFF.

Here the CDR3 reads CASSEPSGRESTEAFF. In DNA form, the CDR3 reads TGTGCCAGCAGTGAACCCTCAGGGAGGGAGTCGACTGAAGCTTTCTTT. The chain links TRBV25-1 to TRBJ1-1, with a tentative D call TRBD1 (5 bases). This CDR3 is built from 16 residues. V shed 2 bases and J shed 5 bases, with 18 bases lying between them. Germline V gene lookup returns CDR1 MGHDK and CDR2 SYGVNS. The complete variable domain, with remaining parts taken from reference TRBV25-1 and TRBJ1-1, reads EADIYQTPRYLVIGTGKKITLECSQTMGHDKMYWYQQDPGMELHLIHYSYGVNSTEKGDLSSESTVSRIRTEHFPLTLESARPSHTSQYLCASSEPSGRESTEAFFGQGTRLTVV.